This record looks at one T cell receptor beta chain sequence and its context. The antigen remains unidentified. V was pared by 4 bases and J by 7 bases, with 11 bases of the junction left unmatched. The CDR3 has 15 residues. The germline CDR1 and CDR2 sequences are LGHDT and YNNKEL (reference sequence). The data were obtained in a study of T cells in Graves' hyperthyroidism and ophthalmopathy. General study points: Stable hyperthyroidism was told apart from ophthalmopathy by a model built on 13 V-J features.

Authors of the study amplified TCR beta CDR3 regions from RNA transcripts. HTBI primers were employed in a first-round RT-PCR of the TCR CDR3. MiXCR, applied by TCRdb to the multiplex PCR reads, yields one record per CDR3 protein. Of a few hundred thousand distinct CDR3 sequences listed, roughly 14% are singletons. The sample was blood. The V gene is TRBV3-1, the J gene TRBJ2-7; 9 bases align to TRBD2. The sequence was collected from a woman aged 25-40 years with Graves' ophthalmopathy. The CDR3 protein is CASSLARLAAREQYF. For the CDR3, the DNA is TGTGCCAGCAGCCTCGCACGACTAGCGGCTCGGGAGCAGTACTTC.